The 19 T cell receptor beta chains given below trace back to one sample, sequenced in a study of T cells after posttransplantation cyclophosphamide. TCRdb keeps only in-frame clones here, not all; method: immunoSEQ multiplex PCR. The sample has 14,000 or so clones, none seen only once. Treatment was busulfan-fludarabine conditioning, a marrow graft, and cyclophosphamide on days +3 and +4. Material: PBMCs, obtained 950 to 1,200 days after allogeneic stem cell transplant with posttransplant cyclophosphamide. The receptor set was obtained from a female patient aged 40-50 years who received an allogeneic stem cell transplant from a related donor, was CMV-positive, and had no GVHD. Some T cells may be transferred from the graft donor.

The table lists this clone with many counts. The gene calls are TRBV7-3 and TRBJ2-1, with D perhaps TRBD1 (6 bases). The V gene lost 3 bases and the J gene lost 3 bases, with 18 bases spanning the gap. Germline V gene lookup returns CDR1 SGHTA and CDR2 FQGTGA. This CDR3 contains 17 residues. CDR3 protein: CASSFSGTGTLYNEQFF. The CDR3 DNA sequence: TGTGCCAGCAGCTTCTCTGGTACAGGGACCCTCTACAATGAGCAGTTCTTC.

This clone was detected ten times or more. The rearrangement links TRBV7-6 to TRBJ2-7, with TRBD1 matching 8 bases. J was trimmed by 7 bases and V by 1 base; bases with no gene match: 9. CDR3 length: 15 amino acids. The germline gives CDR1 SGHVS, CDR2 FNYEAQ. In DNA, the CDR3 is TGTGCCAGCAGCTTAGGGACAGGGAAGGGTGGAGAGCAGTACTTC. It specifies CASSLGTGKGGEQYF. The variable domain in full, completed from reference TRBV7-6 and TRBJ2-7, reads GAGVSQSPRYKVTKRGQDVALRCDPISGHVSLYWYRQALGQGPEFLTYFNYEAQQDKSGLPNDRFSAERPEGSISTLTIQRTEQRDSAMYRCASSLGTGKGGEQYFGPGTRLTVT.

The genes are TRBV9 and TRBJ1-6; D is uncertain. The CDR3 loop spans 13 amino acids. The germline gives CDR1 SGDLS, CDR2 YYNGEE. Trimming took 5 bases from V and 7 from J, leaving 10 bases between them. CDR3 region: CASRQNWNSPLHF. CDR3 nucleotide sequence: TGTGCCAGCAGACAGAACTGGAATTCACCCCTCCACTTT.

This clone showed up just a few times. The V and J genes are TRBV5-1 and TRBJ2-3; the D gene is possibly TRBD1 (6 bases). Between the trimmed V and J ends, which lost 0 bases and 5 bases, there was a span of 16 bases. This CDR3 contains 16 residues. Germline V CDR1 and CDR2: SGHRS, YFSETQ. The chain's CDR3 is CASSLAHRVIQDTQYF. In nucleotides, the CDR3 is TGCGCCAGCAGCTTGGCCCACAGGGTGATCCAAGATACGCAGTATTTT. Full variable domain (remainder filled in from reference TRBV5-1 and TRBJ2-3): KAGVTQTPRYLIKTRGQQVTLSCSPISGHRSVSWYQQTPGQGLQFLFEYFSETQRNKGNFPGRFSGRQFSNSRSEMNVSTLELGDSALYLCASSLAHRVIQDTQYFGPGTRLTVL.

This clone was recorded at least ten times. This rearrangement joins TRBV18 to TRBJ2-2; 9 nucleotides match TRBD1. J was trimmed by 5 bases and V by 2 bases; bases with no gene match: 6. CDR3 length: 16 amino acids. Germline V lookup: CDR1 KGHSH, CDR2 LQKENI. The CDR3 sequence is CASSPLGTGRTGELFF. The CDR3 nucleotides read TGTGCCAGCTCACCATTAGGGACAGGGAGAACCGGGGAGCTGTTTTTT.

The V call is TRBV15, the J call TRBJ2-2, with 9 bases aligning to TRBD1. V lost 2 bases, J lost 4 bases, and 5 bases stayed unmatched. Germline CDR1 LNHNV, CDR2 YYDKDF (reference sequence). There are 16 residues in the CDR3. The chain's CDR3 is CATSRPGQGVTGELFF. The CDR3 bases are TGTGCCACCAGCAGACCGGGACAGGGTGTCACCGGGGAGCTGTTTTTT.

This clone has at least ten counts. The V call is TRBV9, the J call TRBJ2-3, with a tentative D call TRBD1 (5 bases). Germline assignment: CDR1 SGDLS and CDR2 YYNGEE. The CDR3 is made up of 15 amino acids. V was shortened by 3 bases and J by 3 bases, with 14 bases between the two germline ends. This chain's CDR3 is CASSEAGMRTDTQYF. The CDR3, as DNA: TGTGCCAGCAGCGAGGCAGGGATGAGAACAGATACGCAGTATTTT.

This clone has ten or more counts. The rearrangement links TRBV4-3 to TRBJ2-2, with 10 nucleotides matching TRBD2. V lost 0 bases, J lost 0 bases, and 4 bases stayed unmatched. The CDR3 contains 18 residues. CDR1 is LGHNA and CDR2 is YSLEER in the germline V gene. Here the CDR3 DNA reads TGCGCCAGCAGCCAAGAAATAGCGGGGGGCGCGAACACCGGGGAGCTGTTTTTT. Amino acid sequence: CASSQEIAGGANTGELFF.

This clone was recorded many times. The chain has TRBV14 and TRBJ2-5; TRBD1 aligns across 7 bases. The V gene end was trimmed by 4 bases and the J gene end by 3 bases; junction bases not matched to a gene: 8. There are 15 residues in the CDR3. In germline, CDR1 is SGHDN, CDR2 FVKESK. The CDR3 nucleotides read TGTGCCAGCAGCCCGATCCCGGGACAGAAAGAGACCCAGTACTTC. It specifies CASSPIPGQKETQYF.

In nucleotides, the CDR3 is TGTGCCAGCAGTCCTATAGCGGAGAGCTCCTACGAGCAGTACTTC. Translated, it gives CASSPIAESSYEQYF. The chain is built from TRBV6-5 and TRBJ2-7; a weak D match, TRBD2 (6 bases). Germline-derived CDR1 and CDR2 are MNHEY and SVGAGI. Trimming took 5 bases from V and 0 from J, leaving 14 bases between them. The CDR3 has 15 amino acids.

This clone occurred a few times. This sequence joins TRBV6-1 and TRBJ1-2; D perhaps matches TRBD1 (6 bases). Trimming shortened V by 3 bases and J by 4 bases, and 18 bases separated the two germline ends. Germline loops: CDR1 MNHNS, CDR2 SASEGT. The CDR3 loop spans 16 amino acids. The CDR3: CASSDEVRGLTYGYTF. The CDR3 coding sequence is TGTGCCAGCAGTGATGAGGTCAGGGGTCTTACCTATGGCTACACCTTC.

This clone was seen repeatedly, ten times or more. V gene TRBV5-6 combines with J gene TRBJ2-2, with D possibly TRBD1 on 6 matching bases. Per germline, CDR1 SGHDT and CDR2 YYEEEE. The CDR3 totals 12 residues. Trimming took 4 bases from V and 6 from J, leaving 7 bases between them. CDR3 in amino acids: CASSNRAGELFF. The CDR3 bases are TGTGCCAGCAGCAACAGGGCCGGGGAGCTGTTTTTT.

This clone was detected ten times or more. The genes are TRBV5-1 and TRBJ2-7; 9 bases match TRBD1. CDR3 length: 17 amino acids. The V and J ends lost 4 bases and 1 base, in that order; junction bases with no gene match: 12. CDR1 is SGHRS, CDR2 YFSETQ, per germline. CDR3 nucleotides: TGCGCCAGCAGCGTATACTCACAGGGACAGGGTTCCTACGAGCAGTACTTC. Translated: CASSVYSQGQGSYEQYF.

This clone was detected ten times or more. This sequence joins TRBV28 and TRBJ2-7; weak D call: TRBD1 (5 bases). Germline-derived CDR1 and CDR2 are MDHEN and SYDVKM. There are 14 residues in the CDR3. V was clipped by 6 bases and J by 1 base, with 13 bases between them. CDR3 DNA sequence: TGTGCCAGCAGCCCCAGACAGAAGTCCTACGAGCAGTACTTC. This translates into CASSPRQKSYEQYF.

At least ten counts were recorded for this clone. The chain joins TRBV7-3 to TRBJ1-2, with D possibly being TRBD1 (6 bases). In germline, CDR1 is SGHTA, CDR2 FQGTGA. V gave up 5 bases and J gave up 6 bases, with 22 bases separating them. This CDR3 comprises 16 residues. CDR3 protein: CASSPAPEQGWDGYTF. In DNA, the CDR3 is TGTGCCAGCAGCCCGGCCCCGGAGCAGGGGTGGGATGGCTACACCTTC.

This clone has only a few counts. Within the sample, other DNA sequences also encode this same CDR3. V is TRBV9 and J is TRBJ2-7, with D perhaps TRBD1 (6 bases). CDR3 length equals 15 residues. CDR1 is SGDLS and CDR2 is YYNGEE in the germline V gene. V dropped 4 bases and J dropped 4 bases, with 18 bases sitting between them. This CDR3 reads CASSFKQGTAYEQYF. The CDR3, as DNA: TGTGCCAGCAGCTTCAAGCAGGGGACGGCATACGAGCAGTACTTC. Full variable domain (rest looked up from reference TRBV9 and TRBJ2-7): DSGVTQTPKHLITATGQRVTLRCSPRSGDLSVYWYQQSLDQGLQFLIQYYNGEERAKGNILERFSAQQFPDLHSELNLSSLELGDSALYFCASSFKQGTAYEQYFGPGTRLTVT.

This clone was seen repeatedly, ten times or more. This chain links TRBV7-3 with TRBJ1-2; tentative D call: TRBD1 (6 bases). From germline, CDR1 is SGHTA and CDR2 FQGTGA. Between the trimmed V and J ends, which lost 2 bases and 3 bases, there was a span of 10 bases. CDR3 length equals 14 residues. The CDR3 is CASSLLDRDYGYTF. The CDR3, as DNA: TGTGCCAGCAGCTTATTGGACAGAGACTATGGCTACACCTTC.

The sample holds many counts of this clone. The CDR3 region is CASGLAGVEQFF. In DNA, the CDR3 is TGTGCCAGCGGTCTAGCGGGGGTTGAGCAGTTCTTC. The chain recombines TRBV6-6 with TRBJ2-1, with TRBD2 identical over 10 bases. V was pared by 8 bases and J by 9 bases, with 4 bases of the junction left unmatched. The CDR3 runs 12 residues. CDR1 MNHNY and CDR2 SVGAGI come from the germline V gene (reference sequence).

This clone was detected a few times. The rearrangement links TRBV25-1 to TRBJ2-5, with 9 nucleotides matching TRBD2. This CDR3 spans 15 amino acids. CDR1 and CDR2 (germline): MGHDK, SYGVNS. J gave up 1 base and V 8 bases, and 8 bases lay outside the gene matches. The CDR3: CASGWGTSLQETQYF. Here the CDR3 DNA reads TGTGCCAGCGGATGGGGGACTAGCCTCCAAGAGACCCAGTACTTC.